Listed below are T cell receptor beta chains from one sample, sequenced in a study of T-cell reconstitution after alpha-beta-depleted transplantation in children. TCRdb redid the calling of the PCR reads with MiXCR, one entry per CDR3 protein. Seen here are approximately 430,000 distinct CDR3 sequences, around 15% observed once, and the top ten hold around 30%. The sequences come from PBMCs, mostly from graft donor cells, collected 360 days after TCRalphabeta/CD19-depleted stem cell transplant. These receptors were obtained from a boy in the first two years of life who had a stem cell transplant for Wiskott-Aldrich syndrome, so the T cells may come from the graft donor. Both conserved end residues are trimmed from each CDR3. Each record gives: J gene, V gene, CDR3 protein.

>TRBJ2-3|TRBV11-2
ASRPRSRLAGGTDTQY
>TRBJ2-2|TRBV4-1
ATGRGGAGELF
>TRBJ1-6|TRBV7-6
ASSLGSGHRSPLH
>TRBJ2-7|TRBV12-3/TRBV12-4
ASSLAGGQGAGEQY
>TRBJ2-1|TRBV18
ASSPSVGQGVNEQF
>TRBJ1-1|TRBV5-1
ASSWGQGAGSAEAF
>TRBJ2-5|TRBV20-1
SARGPPQETQY
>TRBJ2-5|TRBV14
ASSLTQRGQETQY
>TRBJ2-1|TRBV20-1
SARDLTSFYNEQF
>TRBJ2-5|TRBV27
ASSALAGGKTQY
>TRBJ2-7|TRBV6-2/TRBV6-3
ASSSLLAGTEQY
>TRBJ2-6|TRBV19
ASSQHWGEASSGANVLT
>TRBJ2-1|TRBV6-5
ASSYKGDEQF
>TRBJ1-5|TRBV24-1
ATSDGKHIGHDNQPQH
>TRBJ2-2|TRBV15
ATSREQLVAGELF
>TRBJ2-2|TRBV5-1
ASRREPNIGGELF
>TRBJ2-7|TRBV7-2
ASSSGGWSYEQY
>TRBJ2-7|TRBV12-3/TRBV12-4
ASRSGGDRVYEQY
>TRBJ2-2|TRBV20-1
SARGRGYNTGELF
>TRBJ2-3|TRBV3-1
ASSQGTDTQY
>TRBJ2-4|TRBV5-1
ASSPGQENIQY
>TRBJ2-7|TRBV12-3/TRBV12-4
ASSFKGQLYEQY
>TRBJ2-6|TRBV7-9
ASSLPQSSGANVLT
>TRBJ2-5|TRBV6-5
ASSYPKKSLYQETQY